This note documents a single T cell receptor (beta chain) sequence. Its antigen remains unidentified. This entry comes from a study of cytomegalovirus exposure and HLA in healthy donors. Whole-study results and caveats: Prior analysis indicated that the majority of TCR beta V segments exhibited productivity approximately 87% or approximately 30% of the time.

PCR primers comprised 60 Vbeta and 13 Jbeta primers. TCRdb keeps only in-frame clones here, not all; method: immunoSEQ multiplex PCR. In all, the sample yields 100,000 to 150,000 clones. The V gene's germline CDR1 is GTSNPN and CDR2 SVGIG (reference sequence). The germline V and J ends were trimmed by 1 base and 5 bases, with 7 bases remaining between them. The CDR3 length is 12 residues. This receptor was identified in a man between 18 and 29 years old in good health and CMV-seronegative. Sequencing input: PBMCs. The genes are TRBV30 and TRBJ2-3; D may be TRBD2 (5 bases). The CDR3 protein is CAWSGERDTQYF. Written as DNA, the CDR3 is TGTGCCTGGAGTGGGGAGAGAGATACGCAGTATTTT.